This T cell receptor (beta chain) was identified in a study of shared clonotypes between healthy human individuals. Background on the study: A couple of female and a few male donors aged 18 to 49 were enrolled. Findings of the study overall: Generation probabilities of non-shared clonotypes were lower (relative to those shared by all four donors).

As concerns this clone: Its antigen remains unknown.

In the authors' workflow: With immunoSEQ giving junction-only sequences and no quality scores, filtering differed. Data came from immunoSEQ multiplex PCR; TCRdb stores just in-frame clones and leaves some out. The DNA was the basis for D and trimming; V, J and clone size are from that table. The data contain approximately 1,500,000 clones, around 95% of them singletons. The sequencing input was naive CD4+ T cells sorted from blood. Subset here: CD45RA+ positively selected. The receptor's source is a young man in good health.

CDR3: CASSPLTSGSYEQYF. The CDR3 DNA sequence: TGTGCCAGCAGCCCCCTAACTAGCGGATCCTACGAGCAGTACTTC. The chain carries TRBV7-7 and TRBJ2-7, with 8 nucleotides matching TRBD2. The CDR3 is made up of 15 amino acids. CDR1 is SSHAT and CDR2 is FNYEAQ in the germline V gene (reference sequence). V was clipped by 5 bases and J by 1 base; unmatched bases: 7.